This TCR beta chain was sequenced during a study of shared clonotypes between healthy human individuals. Study-level background: Each donor had three CD4 naive, three CD4 memory, two CD8 naive and one CD8 memory plate.

Germline V CDR1 and CDR2: SGDLS, YYNGEE. V lost 3 bases and J lost 2; bases outside the gene matches: 11. The CDR3 has 17 residues. The assay was immunoSEQ multiplex PCR, and TCRdb's table has in-frame clones only and misses some. The profile shows approximately 1,500,000 clones, roughly 96% of them singletons. The TCR originated in a man under 40 in good health. The chain joins TRBV9 to TRBJ2-7, with TRBD1 identical over 10 bases. Source material: naive CD4+ T cells sorted from blood. Subset of the sample: CD45RA+ positively selected. The CDR3 reads CASSDRDRGPLAYEQYF. The CDR3 DNA follows: TGTGCCAGCAGCGACCGGGACAGGGGACCTCTAGCCTACGAGCAGTACTTC.